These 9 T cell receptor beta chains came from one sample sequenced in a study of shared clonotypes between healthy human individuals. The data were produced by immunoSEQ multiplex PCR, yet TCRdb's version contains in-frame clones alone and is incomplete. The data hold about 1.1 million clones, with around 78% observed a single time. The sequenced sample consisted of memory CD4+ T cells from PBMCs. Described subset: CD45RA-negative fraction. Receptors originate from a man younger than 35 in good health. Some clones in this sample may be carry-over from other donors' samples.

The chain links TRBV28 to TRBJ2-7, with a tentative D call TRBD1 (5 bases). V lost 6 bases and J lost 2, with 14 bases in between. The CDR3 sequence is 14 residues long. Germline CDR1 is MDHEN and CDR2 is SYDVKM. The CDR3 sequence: CASRTRTLTYEQYF. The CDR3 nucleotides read TGTGCCAGCAGGACACGGACACTAACCTACGAGCAGTACTTC.

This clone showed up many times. For the CDR3, the DNA is TGTGCCAGCAGTCTCGTCCGGGATCAGGGTGCGATTGGACATCAGCCCCAGCATTTT. It translates to CASSLVRDQGAIGHQPQHF. The V gene is TRBV28, the J gene TRBJ1-5; tentatively, D is TRBD1 (5 bases). From germline, CDR1 is MDHEN and CDR2 SYDVKM. V lost 5 bases, J lost 5 bases, and 28 bases lay in between. The CDR3 has 19 residues.

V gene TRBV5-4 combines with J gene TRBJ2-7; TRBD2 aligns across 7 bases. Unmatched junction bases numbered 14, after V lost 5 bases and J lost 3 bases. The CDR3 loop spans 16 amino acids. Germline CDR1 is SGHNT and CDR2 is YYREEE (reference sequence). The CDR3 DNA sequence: TGTGCCAGCAGTTCCGCCGGGGGAGGGTTGAGCTACGAGCAGTACTTC. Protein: CASSSAGGGLSYEQYF.

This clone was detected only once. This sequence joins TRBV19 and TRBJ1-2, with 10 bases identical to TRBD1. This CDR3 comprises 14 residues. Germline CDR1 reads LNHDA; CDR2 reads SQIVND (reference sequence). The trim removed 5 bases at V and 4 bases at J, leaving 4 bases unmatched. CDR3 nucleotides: TGTGCCAGTAGTCGGGACAGGGGTAGCTATGGCTACACCTTC. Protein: CASSRDRGSYGYTF.

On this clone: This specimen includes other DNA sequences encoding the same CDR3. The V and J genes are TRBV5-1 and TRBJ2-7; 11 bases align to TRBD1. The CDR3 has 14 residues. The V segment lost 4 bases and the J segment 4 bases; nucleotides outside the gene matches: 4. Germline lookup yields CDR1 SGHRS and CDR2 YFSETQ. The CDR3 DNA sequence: TGCGCCAGCAGCCATGGACAGGGGGCTTACGAGCAGTACTTC. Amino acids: CASSHGQGAYEQYF.

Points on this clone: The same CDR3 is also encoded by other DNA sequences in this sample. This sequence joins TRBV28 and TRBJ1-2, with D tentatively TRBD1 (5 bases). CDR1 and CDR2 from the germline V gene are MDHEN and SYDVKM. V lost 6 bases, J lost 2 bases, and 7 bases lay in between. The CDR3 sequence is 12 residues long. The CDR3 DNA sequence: TGTGCCAGCAGCAGGGAGAACTATGGCTACACCTTC. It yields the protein CASSRENYGYTF.

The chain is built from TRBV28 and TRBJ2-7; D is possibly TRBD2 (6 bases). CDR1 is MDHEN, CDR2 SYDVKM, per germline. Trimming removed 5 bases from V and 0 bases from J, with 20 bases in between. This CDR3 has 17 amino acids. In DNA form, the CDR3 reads TGTGCCAGCAGTGCCCAACTGGGACTTCGTTCCTCCTACGAGCAGTACTTC. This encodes CASSAQLGLRSSYEQYF.

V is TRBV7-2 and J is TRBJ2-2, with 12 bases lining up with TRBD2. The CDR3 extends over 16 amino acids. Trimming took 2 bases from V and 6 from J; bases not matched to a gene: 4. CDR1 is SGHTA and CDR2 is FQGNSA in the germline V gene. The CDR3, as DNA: TGTGCCAGCAGCTTAAGGCTAGCGGGAGGGGCCGGGGAGCTGTTTTTT. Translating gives CASSLRLAGGAGELFF. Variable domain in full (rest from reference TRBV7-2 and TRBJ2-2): GAGVSQSPSNKVTEKGKDVELRCDPISGHTALYWYRQSLGQGLEFLIYFQGNSAPDKSGLPSDRFSAERTGGSVSTLTIQRTQQEDSAVYLCASSLRLAGGAGELFFGEGSRLTVL.

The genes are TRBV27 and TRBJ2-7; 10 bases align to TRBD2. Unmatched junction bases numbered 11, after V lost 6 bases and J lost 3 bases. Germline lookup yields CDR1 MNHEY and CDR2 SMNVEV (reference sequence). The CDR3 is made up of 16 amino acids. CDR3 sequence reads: CASSVRLLAGIYEQYF. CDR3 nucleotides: TGTGCCAGCAGCGTAAGATTACTAGCGGGAATCTACGAGCAGTACTTC.